A selection of T cell receptor beta chains follows, all from one sample in a study of post-analysis software for immune sequencing data. TCRdb redid the calling of the PCR reads with MiXCR, one entry per CDR3 protein. The sample has 650,000 to 900,000 distinct CDR3 sequences; around 45% are singletons. Material: blood. These receptors were taken from a girl aged 5-17 years with multiple sclerosis. Both conserved end residues are part of each CDR3. The D gene is left open where the match is weak. Size tells how often a clone was seen (once, few, many) or the class of an expanded clone, and some rows leave it out.

clone_size | j_call | d_call | v_call | cdr3_nt | cdr3_aa
. | TRBJ2-5 | . | TRBV29-1 | TGCAGCGCCCGGGAGCGGGTTCAAGAGACCCAGTACTTC | CSARERVQETQYF
. | TRBJ2-1 | . | TRBV27 | TGTGCCAGCAGTTTAGAGCAGTTCTTC | CASSLEQFF
. | TRBJ2-7 | TRBD1 | TRBV20-1 | TGCAGTGCTAGTCCGACAGGGGAATACGAGCAGTACTTC | CSASPTGEYEQYF
. | TRBJ1-1 | . | TRBV7-9 | TGTGCCAGCAGCTTACCCATCCGGGGAGGCACTGAAGCTTTCTTT | CASSLPIRGGTEAFF
few | TRBJ2-1 | . | TRBV24-1 | TGTGCCACCAGTGATTTGGACGGGAGCCCCTACAATGAGCAGTTCTTC | CATSDLDGSPYNEQFF
few | TRBJ2-5 | . | TRBV15 | TGTGCCACCAGCAGAGATTCGGAGGTTGGGGAGACCCAGTACTTC | CATSRDSEVGETQYF
. | TRBJ2-5 | TRBD2 | TRBV20-1 | TGCAGTGCTAGATGGACTAGCAGGCAGACCCAGTACTTC | CSARWTSRQTQYF
. | TRBJ2-6 | . | TRBV20-1 | TGCAGTGCTTGGGGACCTTCCTCTGGGGCCAACGTCCTGACTTTC | CSAWGPSSGANVLTF
once | TRBJ2-6 | . | TRBV19 | TGTGCCAGTAGGTTTCTGGGGGCCAACGTCCTGACTTTC | CASRFLGANVLTF
few | TRBJ2-7 | TRBD1 | TRBV20-1 | TGCAGTGCAAAGCCGACAGGGGTTTCGGGCGAGCAGTACTTC | CSAKPTGVSGEQYF
. | TRBJ1-4 | TRBD1 | TRBV5-8 | TGTGCCACCTTTCTGGACAGGCTGTTTTTT | CATFLDRLFF
. | TRBJ2-7 | . | TRBV20-1 | TGCAGTGCTAGTGCGGGGGCGAGCTCCTACGAGCAGTACTTC | CSASAGASSYEQYF
. | TRBJ2-7 | . | TRBV2 | TGTGCCAGCAGTGCCGCCCCAGAGCAGTACTTC | CASSAAPEQYF
. | TRBJ2-3 | . | TRBV5-5 | TGTGCCAGCAGCTTGAACGGGATCGGCACAGATACGCAGTATTTT | CASSLNGIGTDTQYF
. | TRBJ2-3 | . | TRBV4-1 | TGCGCCAGCAGCCAAGATCAAGCGGTCACAGATACGCAGTATTTT | CASSQDQAVTDTQYF
. | TRBJ2-3 | TRBD2 | TRBV12-3/TRBV12-4 | TGTGCCAGCAGGGGACTAGCGGGAGATACGCAGTATTTT | CASRGLAGDTQYF
. | TRBJ2-7 | . | TRBV3-1 | TGTGCCAGCAGCCGACCGGAAACCTACGAGCAGTACTTC | CASSRPETYEQYF
many | TRBJ2-7 | . | TRBV7-9 | TGTGCCAGCAGCCAACCGGCCGGGACTCCCGCCGACGAGCAGTACTTC | CASSQPAGTPADEQYF
. | TRBJ2-1 | . | TRBV7-2 | TGTGCCAGCAGCTGTACCGAACTGTACAATGAGCAGTTCTTC | CASSCTELYNEQFF
few | TRBJ1-1 | . | TRBV12-3/TRBV12-4 | TGTGCCAGCAGTTACCGTCTGGGCGGCAACCCGAACACTGAAGCTTTCTTT | CASSYRLGGNPNTEAFF
few | TRBJ2-6 | TRBD1 | TRBV12-3/TRBV12-4 | TGTGCCAGCAGCCGGACAGGGACCGGGGCCAACGTCCTGACTTTC | CASSRTGTGANVLTF
few | TRBJ2-1 | TRBD2 | TRBV20-1 | TGCAGTGCTAGGCCTAGCGGGAGAGGGTACAATGAGCAGTTCTTC | CSARPSGRGYNEQFF
. | TRBJ2-1 | . | TRBV15 | TGTGCCACCGCGCCCATGGCGCTCTCCTACAATGAGCAGTTCTTC | CATAPMALSYNEQFF
. | TRBJ1-1 | . | TRBV30 | TGTGCCTGGAGTGTACGGATGAACACTGAAGCTTTCTTT | CAWSVRMNTEAFF
. | TRBJ2-5 | . | TRBV3-1 | TGTGCCAGCAGCCATGGGGAGGTAGAGACCCAGTACTTC | CASSHGEVETQYF
. | TRBJ2-7 | TRBD2 | TRBV10-3 | TGTGCCATCAACAGACGGGAGGGCCAAAACGAGCAGTACTTC | CAINRREGQNEQYF
. | TRBJ2-4 | TRBD2 | TRBV13 | TGTGCCAGCAGCTTATCGTTGCTTTGGCGGGAGGAAAACAAACTAGCCAAAAACATTCAGTACTTC | CASSLSLLWREENKLAKNIQYF
few | TRBJ1-4 | TRBD1 | TRBV6-5 | TGTGCCAGCAGTACCTTGACAGGGGATAATGAAAAACTGTTTTTT | CASSTLTGDNEKLFF
. | TRBJ2-1 | TRBD2 | TRBV29-1 | TGCAGCGGATGGACTAGCGGGAGGGCCGGGGAGACCCAGTTCTTC | CSGWTSGRAGETQFF
once | TRBJ2-5 | TRBD1 | TRBV4-2 | TGTGCCAGCAGCCAACTAGGGGACAGGGAAGAGACCCAGTACTTC | CASSQLGDREETQYF
. | TRBJ2-7 | TRBD1 | TRBV29-1 | TGCAGCGTTGAAGTTGGGACAGGAGACTACGAGCAGTACTTC | CSVEVGTGDYEQYF
. | TRBJ1-6 | . | TRBV6-2/TRBV6-3 | TGTGCCAGCAGTTATCCCTCAGGGGCCAATTCACTCCTCCACTTT | CASSYPSGANSLLHF
. | TRBJ1-4 | . | TRBV29-1 | TGCAGCGTTGAGATAGGAGAAAAACTGTTTTTT | CSVEIGEKLFF
. | TRBJ2-5 | . | TRBV29-1 | TGCAGCGTTTTGGAGACCCTTCAAGAGACCCAGTACTTC | CSVLETLQETQYF
. | TRBJ1-3 | TRBD1 | TRBV10-3 | TGTGCCATCAGTGACCGGGACAGGTCGGACACCATATATTTT | CAISDRDRSDTIYF
few | TRBJ2-1 | TRBD1 | TRBV7-3 | TGTGCCAGCAGCCCATGGACAGGGGACTACAATGAGCGGTTCTTC | CASSPWTGDYNERFF
. | TRBJ1-4 | TRBD1 | TRBV7-8 | TGTGCCAGCAGGGCTGGGACAGGGCTAGGGGAAAAACTGTTTTTT | CASRAGTGLGEKLFF
. | TRBJ2-7 | TRBD2 | TRBV7-2 | TGTGCCAGCAGCTCTCCGAGCGGGACCCGCTCCTACGAGCAGTACTTC | CASSSPSGTRSYEQYF
few | TRBJ1-5 | TRBD1 | TRBV6-6 | TGTGCCAGCAGTTCAAGCCCACCAGGACAGGGATTTTTTCCCCAGCATTTT | CASSSSPPGQGFFPQHF
. | TRBJ2-7 | TRBD2 | TRBV3-1 | TGTGCCAGCAGCCAAGGCGGGAGTTTGTTCTACGAGCAGTACTTC | CASSQGGSLFYEQYF
. | TRBJ2-7 | . | TRBV6-1 | TGTGCCAGCAGTGAAGTTGGGGGATACTACGAGCAGTACTTC | CASSEVGGYYEQYF
few | TRBJ2-1 | TRBD2 | TRBV4-1 | TGCGCCAGCAGCCAAGATCTTCCCGGGACTACGACCTTCCCAGAGCAGTTCTTC | CASSQDLPGTTTFPEQFF
. | TRBJ2-5 | TRBD2 | TRBV25-1 | TGTGCCAGCAGGAGACGGGGAGGGCTAGAGACCCAGTACTTC | CASRRRGGLETQYF
. | TRBJ1-1 | . | TRBV30 | TGTGCCTGGAGTACAGGGCATACTGAAGCTTTCTTT | CAWSTGHTEAFF
once | TRBJ2-5 | . | TRBV3-1 | TGTGCCAGCGCAAAGGGGGGGACACACTTCGTTGAGCAGTACTTC | CASAKGGTHFVEQYF
few | TRBJ2-7 | . | TRBV29-1 | TGCAGCGTTGAGGCGGGACCCTACGAGCAGTACTTC | CSVEAGPYEQYF
. | TRBJ2-7 | . | TRBV20-1 | TGCAGTGCGAGCAACCCCTCGAGCTCCTACGAGCAGTACTTC | CSASNPSSSYEQYF
few | TRBJ2-7 | TRBD2 | TRBV10-3 | TGTGCCATCAGCGGTGGACTAGCGGACTCCTACGAGCAGTACTTC | CAISGGLADSYEQYF
once | TRBJ1-2 | TRBD1 | TRBV12-3/TRBV12-4 | TGTGCCAGCAGCCCCGGACAGGGTGGAGTTGGCTACACCTTC | CASSPGQGGVGYTF
. | TRBJ2-5 | . | TRBV14 | TGTGCCAGCAGCCAACCTACCGGGACCTCGAAAGAGACCCAGTACTTC | CASSQPTGTSKETQYF
. | TRBJ2-2 | . | TRBV12-3/TRBV12-4 | TGTGCCAGCAGTTCCCCCGGGACTGCGAACACCGGGGAGCTGTTTTTT | CASSSPGTANTGELFF
. | TRBJ2-1 | TRBD2 | TRBV20-1 | TGCAGTTCCGTAGCGGGACCGGTCTACAATGAGCAGTTCTTC | CSSVAGPVYNEQFF
. | TRBJ2-5 | TRBD2 | TRBV27 | TGTGCCAGCAGTGTGCGGGGGACGGGAGGAGAGACCCAGTACTTC | CASSVRGTGGETQYF
few | TRBJ2-1 | TRBD1 | TRBV29-1 | TGCAGCGTCGAACGGGACAGGTCACGGGAGCAGTTCTTC | CSVERDRSREQFF
few | TRBJ1-1 | TRBD1 | TRBV15 | TGTGCCACCAGCAGACGCTCAGGGACAGGAGGAACTGAAGCTTTCTTT | CATSRRSGTGGTEAFF
. | TRBJ2-1 | . | TRBV7-9 | TGTGCCAGCAGCCCTGCGGGGGCCCGTGGCTCCTACAATGAGCAGTTCTTC | CASSPAGARGSYNEQFF
. | TRBJ2-1 | TRBD1 | TRBV4-2 | TGTGCCAGCAGCCAAGATTTTTATACAGGGGCTGAGCAGTTCTTC | CASSQDFYTGAEQFF
many | TRBJ2-7 | . | TRBV29-1 | TGCAGCGTTCAGGGAGCTGGTCCCTACGAGCAGTACTTC | CSVQGAGPYEQYF
. | TRBJ2-3 | . | TRBV5-1 | TGCGCCAGCAGCTTGGTTCTAGGAGGTTCAGATACGCAGTATTTT | CASSLVLGGSDTQYF
. | TRBJ2-4 | TRBD2 | TRBV20-1 | TGCAGTGCTATACTAGCGGGAGTTGACATTCAGTACTTC | CSAILAGVDIQYF